Listed below are T cell receptor beta chains from one sample, sequenced in a study of T cells in Graves' hyperthyroidism and ophthalmopathy. TCRdb reanalysed the multiplex PCR reads using MiXCR and keeps one entry per CDR3 protein. Of approximately 600,000 distinct CDR3 sequences in the sample, more than 11% were seen once. What was sequenced was blood. These receptors were collected from a woman aged 25 to 39 with Graves' hyperthyroidism that later progressed to Graves' ophthalmopathy. The CDR3 runs from the conserved cysteine through the conserved F or W. The order of the fields is V gene, D gene, J gene, clone size, CDR3 protein, CDR3 DNA. A D gene is named only where the DNA matches it firmly. Clone size is shown for a subset of rows, as once, few, many or a class of expanded clone.

V: TRBV3-1
D: .
J: TRBJ1-2
size: many
CDR3: CASSAPHGYTF
DNA: TGTGCCAGCAGCGCACCCCATGGCTACACCTTC

V: TRBV6-5
D: TRBD1
J: TRBJ1-1
size: many
CDR3: CASSYSTGGTEAFF
DNA: TGTGCCAGCAGTTACTCGACAGGGGGCACTGAAGCTTTCTTT

V: TRBV25-1
D: .
J: TRBJ2-2
size: many
CDR3: CASSEYYSVNTGELFF
DNA: TGTGCCAGCAGTGAATATTACAGCGTGAACACCGGGGAGCTGTTTTTT

V: TRBV29-1
D: TRBD1
J: TRBJ1-2
size: .
CDR3: CSVTGGDGYTF
DNA: TGCAGCGTGACAGGGGGGGATGGCTACACCTTC

V: TRBV7-2
D: TRBD1
J: TRBJ1-5
size: many
CDR3: CASSPRDSEYSNQPQHF
DNA: TGTGCCAGCAGCCCCCGGGACAGCGAATATAGCAATCAGCCCCAGCATTTT

V: TRBV7-3
D: .
J: TRBJ1-1
size: many
CDR3: CASSLRGWGGETEAFF
DNA: TGTGCCAGCAGCTTAAGGGGCTGGGGAGGAGAGACTGAAGCTTTCTTT

V: TRBV6-1
D: TRBD1
J: TRBJ2-7
size: many
CDR3: CASSGTGGTPYEQYF
DNA: TGTGCCAGCAGTGGGACAGGGGGAACTCCCTACGAGCAGTACTTC

V: TRBV20-1
D: .
J: TRBJ1-6
size: few
CDR3: CSAPEGGKNSPLHF
DNA: TGCAGTGCCCCAGAGGGGGGTAAAAATTCACCCCTCCACTTT

V: TRBV19
D: .
J: TRBJ2-7
size: many
CDR3: CASSTQWKGLVYEQYF
DNA: TGTGCCAGTAGTACCCAGTGGAAAGGGCTGGTTTACGAGCAGTACTTC

V: TRBV6-2/TRBV6-3
D: TRBD1
J: TRBJ2-7
size: many
CDR3: CASSWKRAGGTEQYF
DNA: TGTGCCAGCAGTTGGAAGAGGGCAGGGGGTACCGAGCAGTACTTC

V: TRBV7-9
D: .
J: TRBJ2-7
size: many
CDR3: CASGDPDEQYF
DNA: TGTGCCAGCGGGGACCCGGACGAGCAGTACTTC

V: TRBV7-9
D: .
J: TRBJ2-7
size: .
CDR3: CASSPPGTVTYEQYF
DNA: TGTGCCAGCAGCCCGCCTGGGACGGTCACCTACGAGCAGTACTTC

V: TRBV11-1
D: TRBD1
J: TRBJ2-7
size: .
CDR3: CASSPRQGPSYEQYF
DNA: TGTGCCAGCAGCCCTCGACAGGGCCCCTCCTACGAGCAGTACTTC

V: TRBV20-1
D: TRBD1
J: TRBJ2-1
size: many
CDR3: CSAIRDSYNEQFF
DNA: TGCAGTGCTATCCGGGACAGTTACAATGAGCAGTTCTTC

V: TRBV20-1
D: TRBD2
J: TRBJ2-7
size: once
CDR3: CSARGSGLADSYEQYF
DNA: TGCAGTGCTAGGGGATCTGGACTAGCGGACTCCTACGAGCAGTACTTC

V: TRBV7-2
D: .
J: TRBJ2-1
size: many
CDR3: CASSLAGGIGRDEQFF
DNA: TGTGCCAGCAGCTTAGCGGGAGGAATAGGTCGCGATGAGCAGTTCTTC

V: TRBV19
D: .
J: TRBJ1-1
size: many
CDR3: CASSIDLGPANTEAFF
DNA: TGTGCCAGTAGTATAGATCTGGGACCCGCGAACACTGAAGCTTTCTTT

V: TRBV19
D: .
J: TRBJ1-3
size: .
CDR3: CASIPSAAYSGNTIYF
DNA: TGTGCCAGTATCCCCTCGGCAGCCTACTCTGGAAACACCATATATTTT

V: TRBV12-3/TRBV12-4
D: .
J: TRBJ1-2
size: many
CDR3: CASSRTSAGDYGYTF
DNA: TGTGCCAGCAGTAGGACGTCGGCGGGAGATTATGGCTACACCTTC

V: TRBV28
D: .
J: TRBJ1-3
size: many
CDR3: CASSSSYFSGNTIYF
DNA: TGTGCCAGCAGTTCGAGTTATTTCTCTGGAAACACCATATATTTT

V: TRBV12-5
D: .
J: TRBJ1-3
size: many
CDR3: CASGAGSSGNTIYF
DNA: TGTGCTAGTGGGGCAGGCAGCTCTGGAAACACCATATATTTT

V: TRBV6-1
D: .
J: TRBJ1-1
size: many
CDR3: CASSDRITLKPTEAFF
DNA: TGTGCCAGCAGTGACAGAATTACCCTCAAACCCACTGAAGCTTTCTTT

V: TRBV28
D: TRBD2
J: TRBJ2-5
size: many
CDR3: CASSSPAGGQETQYF
DNA: TGTGCCAGCAGTTCCCCAGCGGGAGGTCAAGAGACCCAGTACTTC

V: TRBV2
D: .
J: TRBJ1-2
size: many
CDR3: CAAPKGGKNYSPNYGYTF
DNA: TGTGCCGCCCCTAAGGGAGGGAAGAACTATTCTCCTAACTATGGCTACACCTTC

V: TRBV7-2
D: TRBD1
J: TRBJ1-2
size: .
CDR3: CASSPSTGGAEGYTF
DNA: TGTGCCAGCAGCCCTTCGACAGGGGGCGCGGAAGGCTACACCTTC

V: TRBV2
D: .
J: TRBJ1-1
size: many
CDR3: CASSGTTEAFF
DNA: TGTGCCAGCAGTGGAACCACTGAAGCTTTCTTT

V: TRBV5-1
D: .
J: TRBJ1-6
size: .
CDR3: CASSLRDPNSPLHF
DNA: TGCGCCAGCAGCTTGAGGGATCCAAATTCACCCCTCCACTTT

V: TRBV7-8
D: .
J: TRBJ2-7
size: many
CDR3: CASSPSQGPGEQYF
DNA: TGTGCCAGCAGCCCATCACAGGGTCCCGGCGAGCAGTACTTC

V: TRBV4-1
D: .
J: TRBJ1-1
size: few
CDR3: CASSPVGRAAYTEAFF
DNA: TGCGCCAGCAGCCCGGTTGGCAGGGCGGCTTACACTGAAGCTTTCTTT

V: TRBV12-3/TRBV12-4
D: TRBD1
J: TRBJ2-7
size: many
CDR3: CASSYLWTGDGYEQYF
DNA: TGTGCCAGCAGTTACCTCTGGACAGGGGACGGCTACGAGCAGTACTTC

V: TRBV20-1
D: TRBD1
J: TRBJ2-2
size: .
CDR3: CSALGQGRLFF
DNA: TGCAGTGCGCTAGGACAGGGGAGGCTGTTCTTC

V: TRBV9
D: TRBD2
J: TRBJ2-1
size: many
CDR3: CASSVGVVGGSYNEQFF
DNA: TGTGCCAGCAGCGTAGGGGTTGTAGGCGGGAGCTACAATGAGCAGTTCTTC

V: TRBV12-3/TRBV12-4
D: TRBD1
J: TRBJ2-7
size: .
CDR3: CASSIRDRGHEQYF
DNA: TGTGCCAGCAGTATCAGGGACAGGGGCCACGAGCAGTACTTC

V: TRBV6-1
D: .
J: TRBJ2-2
size: many
CDR3: CASSEYNSLNTGELFF
DNA: TGTGCCAGCAGTGAATATAACAGCCTGAACACCGGGGAGCTGTTTTTT

V: TRBV20-1
D: TRBD1
J: TRBJ2-7
size: .
CDR3: CSARPGQSYEQYF
DNA: TGCAGTGCTAGGCCGGGACAGAGTTACGAGCAGTACTTC

V: TRBV6-1
D: .
J: TRBJ2-5
size: many
CDR3: CAVGRYKKETQYF
DNA: TGTGCCGTTGGGCGCTATAAGAAAGAGACCCAGTACTTC

V: TRBV25-1
D: TRBD1
J: TRBJ2-7
size: few
CDR3: CASSDHGQGKYEQYF
DNA: TGTGCCAGCAGTGATCACGGACAGGGGAAGTACGAGCAGTACTTC

V: TRBV12-3/TRBV12-4
D: .
J: TRBJ2-2
size: .
CDR3: CASRGPNTGELLF
DNA: TGTGCCAGCAGGGGCCCTAACACCGGGGAGCTGCTTTTT

V: TRBV9
D: .
J: TRBJ2-5
size: many
CDR3: CASSPRESETQYF
DNA: TGTGCCAGCAGCCCCCGGGAGAGCGAGACCCAGTACTTC

V: TRBV6-2/TRBV6-3
D: .
J: TRBJ2-4
size: .
CDR3: CASSRSGTQNIQYF
DNA: TGTGCCAGCAGTCGTTCCGGGACACAAAACATTCAGTACTTC

V: TRBV6-1
D: TRBD2
J: TRBJ2-1
size: many
CDR3: CASSPGLAGRNEQFF
DNA: TGCGCCAGCAGCCCGGGACTAGCGGGACGCAATGAGCAGTTCTTC

V: TRBV14
D: .
J: TRBJ2-1
size: few
CDR3: CASSPLGRTYNEQFF
DNA: TGTGCCAGCAGCCCACTGGGCAGGACCTACAATGAGCAGTTCTTC

V: TRBV20-1
D: TRBD1
J: TRBJ1-6
size: few
CDR3: CSARDMDRADNSPLHF
DNA: TGCAGTGCTAGAGATATGGACAGGGCGGATAATTCACCCCTCCACTTT

V: TRBV4-1
D: .
J: TRBJ2-7
size: few
CDR3: CASSQLETRHEQYF
DNA: TGCGCCAGCAGCCAATTGGAAACGCGCCACGAGCAGTACTTC

V: TRBV30
D: .
J: TRBJ1-6
size: many
CDR3: CAWGGTANSPLHF
DNA: TGTGCCTGGGGGGGGACCGCTAATTCACCCCTCCACTTT

V: TRBV9
D: .
J: TRBJ2-7
size: many
CDR3: CASSVNPDTITQYF
DNA: TGTGCCAGCAGCGTTAATCCGGACACCATAACGCAGTACTTC

V: TRBV4-1
D: .
J: TRBJ1-5
size: .
CDR3: CASSREGQGNQPQHF
DNA: TGCGCCAGCAGCCGGGAAGGACAAGGCAATCAGCCCCAGCATTTT